The 30 T cell receptor beta chains below come from one sample, sequenced in a study of PD-1 blockade in classical Hodgkin lymphoma. The time point here: cycle 4 day 1 (C4D1), after six to seven weeks of nivolumab. Each patient experienced a relapse that followed autologous stem cell transplantation, and brentuximab vedotin exposure varied. The CD4+ T cells used were purified from thawed PBMCs through magnetic negative selection. This table comes from immunoSEQ multiplex PCR, and its TCRdb copy is limited to in-frame clones, with some not included. In the table there are 15,000 or so clones, roughly 90% of which are singletons. Sequencing was performed on CD4+ T cells from blood, taken before the fourth cycle of nivolumab. Receptors originate from a human donor with classical Hodgkin lymphoma.

This clone has only a few counts. The gene calls are TRBV29-1 and TRBJ1-5, with unresolved D. Deletions cut 7 bases from V and 0 bases from J, with 25 bases between. The CDR3 consists of 18 residues. In germline, CDR1 is SQVTM, CDR2 ANQGSEA. DNA of the CDR3: TGCAGCGAACATACTAGAGCAGACACTCAATATAGCAATCAGCCCCAGCATTTT. This codes for CSEHTRADTQYSNQPQHF.

This clone came up a few times. The rearrangement uses TRBV5-4 and TRBJ1-1; 7 bases map to TRBD1. The trim removed 4 bases at V and 0 bases at J, leaving 6 bases unmatched. This CDR3 region has 15 residues. CDR1 is SGHNT, CDR2 YYREEE, per germline (reference sequence). In DNA form, the CDR3 reads TGTGCCAGCAGCCCCGGACAGGACATGAACACTGAAGCTTTCTTT. Residues: CASSPGQDMNTEAFF.

The genes are TRBV5-1 and TRBJ2-7, with D possibly being TRBD1 or TRBD2 (5 bases each). The CDR3 runs 14 residues. Trimming took off 4 bases at V and 4 bases at J, with 15 bases between the two ends. The V gene's germline CDR1 is SGHRS and CDR2 YFSETQ. As DNA, the CDR3 is TGCGCCAGCAGCGCCGGGACCCCGGGATACGAGCAGTACTTC. Protein: CASSAGTPGYEQYF.

As DNA, the CDR3 is TGTGCCAGCAGCCAAGAGGGGGCAGCGGCGGGCACAGATACGCAGTATTTT. Its protein is CASSQEGAAAGTDTQYF. This chain joins TRBV4-2 and TRBJ2-3; a possible D gene is TRBD1 (6 bases). The CDR3 spans 17 residues. The germline V gene has CDR1 LGHNA and CDR2 YNFKEQ. The V end lost 0 bases, the J end lost 1 base, and 14 bases lay between the germline ends.

This chain uses TRBV7-7 with TRBJ2-2; D possibly corresponds to TRBD1 (5 bases). Per the germline V gene, CDR1 is SSHAT and CDR2 is FNYEAQ (reference sequence). The V and J ends lost 5 bases and 5 bases respectively, with 9 bases between them. This CDR3 is 13 amino acids long. The CDR3 nucleotides are TGTGCCAGCAGCCGCAGGGAAACCGGGGAGCTGTTTTTT. Translation: CASSRRETGELFF.

The V and J genes are TRBV27 and TRBJ1-2; a possible D gene is TRBD1 (5 bases). CDR3 length: 15 amino acids. Germline CDR1 reads MNHEY; CDR2 reads SMNVEV (reference sequence). V lost 2 bases to trimming and J lost 4 bases, with 14 bases between them. CDR3 nucleotides: TGTGCCAGCAGTTTACGGACAAGCTGGGGCTATGGCTACACCTTC. It translates to CASSLRTSWGYGYTF.

The chain combines TRBV29-1 with TRBJ2-7, with 7 bases lining up with TRBD1. The CDR3 has 12 amino acids. Trimming at V came to 4 bases and at J to 2 bases, leaving 2 bases not matched to a gene. Germline loops: CDR1 SQVTM, CDR2 ANQGSEA. CDR3: CSVGDRAYEQYF. The CDR3 DNA sequence: TGCAGCGTTGGGGACAGAGCCTACGAGCAGTACTTC.

This CDR3 reads CASSPPEVLEKLFF. CDR3 DNA sequence: TGTGCCAGCTCACCACCAGAAGTCTTGGAAAAACTGTTTTTT. This chain connects TRBV18 to TRBJ1-4, with no clear D. The CDR3 sequence is 14 residues long. Germline V gene lookup returns CDR1 KGHSH and CDR2 LQKENI. The ends were cut back, 0 bases at V and 8 bases at J, with 10 bases in the middle. Combining the CDR3 with reference TRBV18 and TRBJ1-4 gives the whole variable domain NAGVMQNPRHLVRRRGQEARLRCSPMKGHSHVYWYRQLPEEGLKFMVYLQKENIIDESGMPKERFSAEFPKEGPSILRIQQVVRGDSAAYFCASSPPEVLEKLFFGSGTQLSVL.

The CDR3 sequence is CASSITQGLNIQYF. The CDR3 DNA sequence: TGTGCCAGTAGTATAACACAGGGGTTGAACATTCAGTACTTC. The chain has TRBV19 and TRBJ2-4; 7 bases are shared with TRBD1. V shed 2 bases and J 7 bases; nucleotides not matched to a gene: 5. CDR3 size: 14 residues. Germline lookup yields CDR1 LNHDA and CDR2 SQIVND (reference sequence).

The chain combines TRBV4-1 with TRBJ2-5; D remains ambiguous. Trimming cost V 0 bases and J 4 bases, with 12 bases left between them. The CDR3 is 15 amino acids. Germline CDR1 is MGHRA and CDR2 is YSYEKL. The CDR3 sequence is CASSQDRVAGETQYF. CDR3 DNA sequence: TGCGCCAGCAGCCAAGACCGGGTGGCAGGAGAGACCCAGTACTTC.

The chain has TRBV5-4 and TRBJ2-2, with 8 bases lining up with TRBD1. Germline assignment: CDR1 SGHNT and CDR2 YYREEE (reference sequence). This CDR3 region has 16 residues. V dropped 0 bases and J dropped 3; count of bases not matched to a gene: 4. CDR3 residues: CASSLGTGSDTGELFF. Written as DNA, the CDR3 is TGTGCCAGCAGCTTGGGGACAGGGTCGGACACCGGGGAGCTGTTTTTT.

The chain is built from TRBV6-6 and TRBJ1-2, with D unclear. V lost 6 bases and J 6 bases, leaving 11 bases between the germline ends. Germline V CDR1 and CDR2: MNHNY, SVGAGI (reference sequence). The CDR3 sequence is 12 residues long. The CDR3 region is CASSPGLDGYTF. The CDR3 nucleotides are TGTGCCAGCAGCCCAGGACTAGATGGCTACACCTTC.

The chain has TRBV7-8 and TRBJ2-1, with D possibly called TRBD1 or TRBD2 (6 bases each). The V and J ends lost 4 bases and 2 bases respectively, with 15 bases between them. The CDR3 length is 16 residues. Germline values: CDR1 SGHVS, CDR2 FQNEAQ. This CDR3 reads CASSSRGGRAYNEQFF. CDR3 DNA: TGTGCCAGCAGCTCCCGAGGGGGGAGAGCCTACAATGAGCAGTTCTTC.

V usage is TRBV7-3 and J usage is TRBJ2-3; D is unresolved. The CDR3 extends over 18 amino acids. The V gene lost 4 bases and the J gene lost 0 bases, with 20 bases spanning the gap. The germline V gene encodes CDR1 SGHTA and CDR2 FQGTGA. The CDR3 region is CASSSLKSGRPSTDTQYF. The CDR3 DNA follows: TGTGCCAGCAGCTCCCTCAAATCCGGCAGGCCAAGCACAGATACGCAGTATTTT.

V and J are TRBV28 and TRBJ1-1; unclear D gene. The CDR3 is 18 amino acids. The germline V gene encodes CDR1 MDHEN and CDR2 SYDVKM. V dropped 1 base and J dropped 6 bases, with 24 bases sitting between them. The CDR3 coding sequence is TGTGCCAGCAGTTTATTTTATCCGAGGGAGAGGGCGGACGCTGAAGCTTTCTTT. Translated: CASSLFYPRERADAEAFF.

The chain uses TRBV5-8 and TRBJ2-5, with TRBD1 identical over 9 bases. Trimming took 0 bases from V and 6 from J; bases not matched to a gene: 6. This CDR3 has 15 residues. CDR1 SGHTS and CDR2 YDEGEE come from the germline V gene. The CDR3 sequence is CASSLGTGDRQTQYF. DNA of the CDR3: TGTGCCAGCAGCTTGGGGACAGGGGACCGGCAGACCCAGTACTTC.

The CDR3 nucleotides are TGTGCCAGCAGCCGGTCTCTAGCGGGTGGCACAGATACGCAGTATTTT. It is translated as CASSRSLAGGTDTQYF. This rearrangement joins TRBV5-4 to TRBJ2-3, with TRBD2 matching 8 bases. The CDR3 extends over 16 amino acids. V trimming: 4 bases; J trimming: 1 base; junction bases outside the gene matches: 8. CDR1 is SGHNT, CDR2 YYREEE, per germline (reference sequence).

Notes on this clone: A read error may produce the germline difference seen at one junction end. This chain joins TRBV5-1 and TRBJ2-7; TRBD1 agrees at 10 bases. The CDR3 totals 12 residues. From germline, CDR1 is SGHRS and CDR2 YFSETQ. The CDR3 nucleotides are TGCGCCAGCAGCCCCGACAGGGGGCGTTGGGACTTC. Amino acids: CASSPDRGRWDF.

On this clone: Germline is not matched at one junction end, which may reflect a read error. This chain connects TRBV5-1 to TRBJ1-2, with D tentatively TRBD1 (5 bases). The CDR3 length is 14 residues. Per the germline V gene, CDR1 is SGHRS and CDR2 is YFSETQ. The CDR3 loop reads CATSPQGSNYGYTF. Written as DNA, the CDR3 is TGCGCCACCAGCCCCCAGGGAAGTAACTATGGCTACACCTTC. The variable domain in full, completed from reference TRBV5-1 and TRBJ1-2, reads KAGVTQTPRYLIKTRGQQVTLSCSPISGHRSVSWYQQTPGQGLQFLFEYFSETQRNKGNFPGRFSGRQFSNSRSEMNVSTLELGDSALYLCATSPQGSNYGYTFGSGTRLTVV.

The V call is TRBV5-1, the J call TRBJ2-7; D not resolved. The CDR3 runs to 15 residues. The germline gives CDR1 SGHRS, CDR2 YFSETQ. V lost 4 bases and J lost 0, with 14 bases in between. The CDR3 nucleotides read TGCGCCAGCAGCGAATCCCCCAGGAGCTCCTACGAGCAGTACTTC. It is translated as CASSESPRSSYEQYF.

CDR3 coding DNA: TGTGCCAGCAGCTTAGAGGCAGAGGAGACCCAGTACTTC. It encodes CASSLEAEETQYF. The V gene is TRBV13, the J gene TRBJ2-5; no definite D call. The CDR3 extends over 13 amino acids. The germline V gene encodes CDR1 PRHDT and CDR2 FYEKMQ (reference sequence). The ends were cut back, 1 base at V and 5 bases at J, with 8 bases in the middle.

The chain carries TRBV30 and TRBJ2-7, with unresolved D. Between the trimmed V and J ends, which lost 0 bases and 4 bases, there was a span of 10 bases. Germline loops: CDR1 GTSNPN, CDR2 SVGIG (reference sequence). The CDR3 sequence is 13 residues long. The CDR3 sequence is CAWSVSLKYEQYF. CDR3 DNA sequence: TGTGCCTGGAGTGTCTCCTTGAAGTACGAGCAGTACTTC. Full variable domain (remainder filled in from reference TRBV30 and TRBJ2-7): SQTIHQWPATLVQPVGSPLSLECTVEGTSNPNLYWYRQAAGRGLQLLFYSVGIGQISSEVPQNLSASRPQDRQFILSSKKLLLSDSGFYLCAWSVSLKYEQYFGPGTRLTVT.

The chain is built from TRBV27 and TRBJ2-1, with a tentative D call TRBD2 (5 bases). Germline V gene data show CDR1 as MNHEY and CDR2 as SMNVEV (reference sequence). V was clipped by 5 bases and J by 4 bases, with 15 bases between them. This CDR3 comprises 15 residues. Here the CDR3 reads CASSQTSLRYNEQFF. The CDR3 nucleotides read TGTGCCAGCAGTCAAACTAGTTTAAGGTACAATGAGCAGTTCTTC.

The V gene is TRBV18, the J gene TRBJ2-5; no clear D. V lost 0 bases to trimming and J lost 5 bases, with 7 bases between them. The CDR3 loop spans 13 amino acids. Germline assignment: CDR1 KGHSH and CDR2 LQKENI. CDR3 nucleotides: TGTGCCAGCTCACCACCAGGGCTCGAGACCCAGTACTTC. Protein: CASSPPGLETQYF.

The sample holds a few counts of this clone. The rearrangement joins TRBV5-4 to TRBJ1-4; D gene ambiguous. Germline V CDR1 and CDR2: SGHNT, YYREEE (reference sequence). V was shortened by 1 base and J by 8 bases, with 9 bases between the two germline ends. CDR3 size: 13 residues. The CDR3 coding sequence is TGTGCCAGCAGCTTGAAGGGAGAGGAAAAACTGTTTTTT. Protein product: CASSLKGEEKLFF.

The chain combines TRBV6-1 with TRBJ2-7, with a weak D call TRBD1 (5 bases). There are 13 residues in the CDR3. From germline, CDR1 is MNHNS and CDR2 SASEGT. Trimming took off 6 bases at V and 2 bases at J, with 11 bases between the two ends. CDR3 coding DNA: TGTGCCAGCAGCCAGACAGCAGCCTACGAGCAGTACTTC. As protein: CASSQTAAYEQYF.

V and J are TRBV2 and TRBJ2-5; 12 bases are a match to TRBD2. The ends lost 9 bases at V and 3 bases at J; junction bases unmatched: 20. Germline V gene lookup returns CDR1 SNHLY and CDR2 FYNNEI. The CDR3 covers 19 residues. CDR3 protein: CARQGPRESRTSGEETQYF. As DNA, the CDR3 is TGTGCCAGACAGGGTCCCAGGGAGAGTCGGACTAGCGGGGAAGAGACCCAGTACTTC.

The gene calls are TRBV12-2 and TRBJ2-2. TRBV12-2 is flagged as a pseudogene. The CDR3 totals 11 residues. CDR3 DNA sequence: TGTGCAAGTCGGACGGACCGTGGGATGTTTTTT. Translation gives CASRTDRGMFF.

The genes are TRBV27 and TRBJ2-5; D not resolved. Germline CDR1 and CDR2: MNHEY and SMNVEV (reference sequence). V was cut by 6 bases and J by 1 base, with 12 bases left in between. The CDR3 has 14 amino acids. CDR3: CASSLKSVQETQYF. CDR3 nucleotide sequence: TGTGCCAGCAGCCTAAAATCGGTCCAAGAGACCCAGTACTTC.

V usage is TRBV9 and J usage is TRBJ2-1, with TRBD1 as a possible D gene (6 bases). CDR3 length: 12 amino acids. Trimming shortened V by 3 bases and J by 9 bases, and 10 bases separated the two germline ends. The V gene's germline CDR1 is SGDLS and CDR2 YYNGEE. The CDR3, as DNA: TGTGCCAGCAGCGCCGTAGGGGGTGAGCAGTTCTTC. Residues: CASSAVGGEQFF. The whole variable domain, filled in from reference TRBV9 and TRBJ2-1, reads DSGVTQTPKHLITATGQRVTLRCSPRSGDLSVYWYQQSLDQGLQFLIQYYNGEERAKGNILERFSAQQFPDLHSELNLSSLELGDSALYFCASSAVGGEQFFGPGTRLTVL.